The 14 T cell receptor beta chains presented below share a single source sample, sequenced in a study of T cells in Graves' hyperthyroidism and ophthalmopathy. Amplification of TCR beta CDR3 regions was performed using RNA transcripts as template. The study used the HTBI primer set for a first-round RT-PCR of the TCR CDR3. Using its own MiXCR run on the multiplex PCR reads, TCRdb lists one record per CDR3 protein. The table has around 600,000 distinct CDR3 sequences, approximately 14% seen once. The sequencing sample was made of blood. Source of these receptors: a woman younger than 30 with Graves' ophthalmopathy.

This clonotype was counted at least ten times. The CDR3, as DNA: TGTGCCAGCAGCCCCCGGGGCGGGAGCTCCGATTTCTACAATGAGCAGTTCTTC. As protein: CASSPRGGSSDFYNEQFF. The V gene is TRBV7-3, the J gene TRBJ2-1; the match to TRBD2 covers 7 bases. CDR1 SGHTA and CDR2 FQGTGA come from the germline V gene. V lost 5 bases and J lost 3; bases outside the gene matches: 16. CDR3 size: 18 residues. Combining the CDR3 with reference TRBV7-3 and TRBJ2-1 gives the whole variable domain GAGVSQTPSNKVTEKGKYVELRCDPISGHTALYWYRQSLGQGPEFLIYFQGTGAADDSGLPNDRFFAVRPEGSVSTLKIQRTERGDSAVYLCASSPRGGSSDFYNEQFFGPGTRLTVL.

The CDR3 loop is CASSLEGTSAGNEQFF. The CDR3 bases are TGTGCCAGCAGCTTGGAGGGGACTAGCGCCGGGAATGAGCAGTTCTTC. The chain employs TRBV7-3 and TRBJ2-1, with TRBD2 matching 10 bases. Germline V gene lookup returns CDR1 SGHTA and CDR2 FQGTGA. Germline trimming cut 3 bases from V and 7 bases from J; bases unmatched to any gene: 9. The CDR3 runs 16 residues.

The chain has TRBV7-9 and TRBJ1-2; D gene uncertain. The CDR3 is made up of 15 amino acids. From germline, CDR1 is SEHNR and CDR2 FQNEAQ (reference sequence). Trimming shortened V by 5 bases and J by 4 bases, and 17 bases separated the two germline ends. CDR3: CASSPPGVSPYGYTF. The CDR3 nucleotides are TGTGCCAGCAGCCCCCCCGGGGTCAGCCCCTATGGCTACACCTTC.

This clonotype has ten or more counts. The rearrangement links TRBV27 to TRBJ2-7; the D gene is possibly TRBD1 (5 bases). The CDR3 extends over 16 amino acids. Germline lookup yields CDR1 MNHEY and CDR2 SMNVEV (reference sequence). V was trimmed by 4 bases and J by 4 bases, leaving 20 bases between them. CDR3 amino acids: CASSYIPPDRFYEQYF. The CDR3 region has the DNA TGTGCCAGCAGTTATATACCGCCTGACAGATTTTACGAGCAGTACTTC.

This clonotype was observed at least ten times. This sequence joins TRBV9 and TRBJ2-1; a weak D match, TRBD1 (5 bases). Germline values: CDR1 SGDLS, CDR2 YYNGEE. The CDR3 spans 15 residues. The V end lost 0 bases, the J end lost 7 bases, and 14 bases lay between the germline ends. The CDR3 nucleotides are TGTGCCAGCAGCGTAGTCCCGTCAGGGCGAAATGAGCAGTTCTTC. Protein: CASSVVPSGRNEQFF.

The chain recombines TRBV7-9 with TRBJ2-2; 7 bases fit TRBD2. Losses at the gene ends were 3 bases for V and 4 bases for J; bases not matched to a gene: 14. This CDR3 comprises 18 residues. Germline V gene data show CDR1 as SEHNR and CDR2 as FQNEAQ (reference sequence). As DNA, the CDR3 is TGTGCCAGCAGCTTGGGGCGGGAGTTGGGCCGGGGCACCGGGGAGCTGTTTTTT. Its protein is CASSLGRELGRGTGELFF.

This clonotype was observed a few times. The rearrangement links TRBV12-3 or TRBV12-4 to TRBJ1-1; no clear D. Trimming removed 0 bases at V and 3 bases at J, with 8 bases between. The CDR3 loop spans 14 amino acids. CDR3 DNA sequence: TGTGCCAGCAGTTTAGCGCGGTGGGACACTGAAGCTTTCTTT. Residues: CASSLARWDTEAFF.

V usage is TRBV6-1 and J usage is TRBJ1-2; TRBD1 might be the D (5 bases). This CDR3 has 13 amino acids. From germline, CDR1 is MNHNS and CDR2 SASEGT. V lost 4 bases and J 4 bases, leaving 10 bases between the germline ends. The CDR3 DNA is TGTGCCAGCAGTGTGACAGACCTCTATGGCTACACCTTC. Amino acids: CASSVTDLYGYTF.

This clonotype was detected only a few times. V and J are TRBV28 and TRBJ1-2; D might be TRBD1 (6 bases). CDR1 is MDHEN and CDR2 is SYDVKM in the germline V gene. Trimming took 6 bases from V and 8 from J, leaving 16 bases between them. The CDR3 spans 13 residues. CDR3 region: CASRTGGGWGYTF. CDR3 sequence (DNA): TGTGCCAGCAGAACTGGGGGGGGCTGGGGCTACACCTTC.

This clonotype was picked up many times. CDR3: CASSRDRASNQPQHF. The DNA for the CDR3 is TGTGCCAGCAGTAGGGACAGAGCGAGCAATCAGCCCCAGCATTTT. J is TRBJ1-5 and V is TRBV2, with 7 bases matching TRBD1. The germline CDR1 and CDR2 sequences are SNHLY and FYNNEI. V lost 5 bases, J lost 1 base, and 5 bases stayed unmatched. The CDR3 loop spans 15 amino acids. The full variable domain, with the rest looked up from reference TRBV2 and TRBJ1-5, is EPEVTQTPSHQVTQMGQEVILRCVPISNHLYFYWYRQILGQKVEFLVSFYNNEISEKSEIFDDQFSVERPDGSNFTLKIRSTKLEDSAMYFCASSRDRASNQPQHFGDGTRLSIL.

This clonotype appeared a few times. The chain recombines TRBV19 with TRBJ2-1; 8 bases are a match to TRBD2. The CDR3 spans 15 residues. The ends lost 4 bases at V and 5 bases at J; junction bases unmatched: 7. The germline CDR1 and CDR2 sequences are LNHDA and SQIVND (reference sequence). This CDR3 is CASSSTGGPHNEQFF. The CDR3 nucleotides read TGTGCCAGTAGTAGCACGGGAGGGCCCCACAATGAGCAGTTCTTC.

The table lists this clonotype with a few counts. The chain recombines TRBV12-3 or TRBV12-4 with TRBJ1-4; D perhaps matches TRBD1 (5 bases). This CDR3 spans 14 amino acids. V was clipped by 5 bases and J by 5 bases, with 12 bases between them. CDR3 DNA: TGTGCCAGCAGTAAGGGACCGCTGAATGAAAAACTGTTTTTT. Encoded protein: CASSKGPLNEKLFF.

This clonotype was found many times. CDR3 DNA: TGTGCCAGCAGCTGGGGCCCTTACGGGACACCCAGGGGCAATCAGCCCCAGCATTTT. It codes for CASSWGPYGTPRGNQPQHF. The genes are TRBV7-2 and TRBJ1-5, with D possibly matching TRBD1 (6 bases). The length of the CDR3 is 19 residues. V lost 4 bases to trimming and J lost 2 bases, with 24 bases between them. Per germline, CDR1 SGHTA and CDR2 FQGNSA.

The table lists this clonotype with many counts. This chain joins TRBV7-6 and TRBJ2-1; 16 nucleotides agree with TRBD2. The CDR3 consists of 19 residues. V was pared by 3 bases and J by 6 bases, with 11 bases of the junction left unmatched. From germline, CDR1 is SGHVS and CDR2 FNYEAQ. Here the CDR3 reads CASSLGLAGGDKIANEQFF. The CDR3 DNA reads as TGTGCCAGCAGCTTGGGACTAGCGGGGGGGGATAAAATCGCCAATGAGCAGTTCTTC.